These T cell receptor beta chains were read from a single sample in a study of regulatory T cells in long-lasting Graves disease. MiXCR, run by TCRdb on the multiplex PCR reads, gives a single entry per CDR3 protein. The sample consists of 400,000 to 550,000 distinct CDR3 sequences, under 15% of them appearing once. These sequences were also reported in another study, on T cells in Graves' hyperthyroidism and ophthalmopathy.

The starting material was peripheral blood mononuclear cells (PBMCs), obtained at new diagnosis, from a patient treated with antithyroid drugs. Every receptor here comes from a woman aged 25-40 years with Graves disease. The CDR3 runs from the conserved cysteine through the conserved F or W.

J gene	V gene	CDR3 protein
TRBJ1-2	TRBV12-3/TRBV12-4	CASSLDDRAYGYTF
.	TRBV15	CATTLLAEYQGTQYF
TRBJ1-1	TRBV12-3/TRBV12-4	CASSQHLGQNTEAFF
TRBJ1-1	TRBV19	CASSKRGSDEAFF
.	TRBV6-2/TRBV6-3	CASSRLAVVTGSEQFF
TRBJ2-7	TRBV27	CASSLYPAAYEQYF
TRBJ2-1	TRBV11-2	CASSLIRGQGAWEQFF
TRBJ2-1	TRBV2	CASSERLATYNEQFF
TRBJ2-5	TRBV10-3	CAIRKTGIEQETQYF
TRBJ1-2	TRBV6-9	CASSYGGTGYYGYTF
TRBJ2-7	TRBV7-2	CASSYTGGYEQYF
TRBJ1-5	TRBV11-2	CASSLSGGEQPQHF
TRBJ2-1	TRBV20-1	CSAPGTRGTYNEQFF
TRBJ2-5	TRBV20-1	CSATRDYPQETQYF
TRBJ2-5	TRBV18	CASSPNTQETQYF
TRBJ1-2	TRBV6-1	CASSGPGTGNYGYTF
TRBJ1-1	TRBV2	CASFARPGMNTEAFF
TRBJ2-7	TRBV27	CASSSTGFRVYEQYF
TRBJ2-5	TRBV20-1	CSAGDRGRETQYF
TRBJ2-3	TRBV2	CASSEGGLATDTQYF
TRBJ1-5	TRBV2	CASSEEVGQGQPQHF
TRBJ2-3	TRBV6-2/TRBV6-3	CASSSSGTGRSTQYF
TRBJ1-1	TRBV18	CASSPGRGAEAFF
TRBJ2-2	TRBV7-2	CASSLAAGTEELFF
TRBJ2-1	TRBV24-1	CATSDTGGEQFF
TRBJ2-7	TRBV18	CASSPAGHSYEQYF
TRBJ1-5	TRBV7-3	CASSLNPFGHQPQHF
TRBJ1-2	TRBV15	CATSRGQGAYGYTF
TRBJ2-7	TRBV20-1	CSARNFLAANYEQYF